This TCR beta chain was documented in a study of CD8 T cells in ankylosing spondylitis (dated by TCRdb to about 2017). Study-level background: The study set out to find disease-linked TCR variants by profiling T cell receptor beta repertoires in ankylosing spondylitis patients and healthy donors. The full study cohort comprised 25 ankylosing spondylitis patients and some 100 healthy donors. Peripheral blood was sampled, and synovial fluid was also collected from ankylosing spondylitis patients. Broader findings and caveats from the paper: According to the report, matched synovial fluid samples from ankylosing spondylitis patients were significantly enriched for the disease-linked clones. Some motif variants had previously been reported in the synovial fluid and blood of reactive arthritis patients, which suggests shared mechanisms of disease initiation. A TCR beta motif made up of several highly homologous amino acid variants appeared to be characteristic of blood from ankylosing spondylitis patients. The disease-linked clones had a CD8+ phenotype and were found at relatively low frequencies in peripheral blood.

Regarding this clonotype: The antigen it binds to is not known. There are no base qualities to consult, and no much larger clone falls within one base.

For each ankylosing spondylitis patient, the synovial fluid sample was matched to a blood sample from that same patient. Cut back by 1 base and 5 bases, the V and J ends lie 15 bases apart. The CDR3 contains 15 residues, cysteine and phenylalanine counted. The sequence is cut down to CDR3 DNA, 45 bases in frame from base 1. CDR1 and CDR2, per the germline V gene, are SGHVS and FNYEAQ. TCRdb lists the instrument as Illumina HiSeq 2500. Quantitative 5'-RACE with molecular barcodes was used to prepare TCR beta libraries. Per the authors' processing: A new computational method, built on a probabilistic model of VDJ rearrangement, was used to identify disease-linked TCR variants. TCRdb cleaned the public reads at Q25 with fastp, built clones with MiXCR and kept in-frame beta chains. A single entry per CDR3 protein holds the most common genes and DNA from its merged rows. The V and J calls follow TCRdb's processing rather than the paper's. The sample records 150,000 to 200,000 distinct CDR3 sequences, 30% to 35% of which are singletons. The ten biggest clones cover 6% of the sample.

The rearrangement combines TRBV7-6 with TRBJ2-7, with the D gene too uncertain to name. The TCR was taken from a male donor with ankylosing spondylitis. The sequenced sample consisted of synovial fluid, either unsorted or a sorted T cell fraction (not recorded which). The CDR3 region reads CASSLEGLISNEQYF. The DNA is TGTGCCAGCAGCTTAGAAGGGCTCATTTCTAACGAGCAGTACTTC.